This T cell receptor beta chain stems from a study of blood T cells in healthy people across ages. Sample-barcoded 5' priming and a J-beta primer mix drove a second PCR of roughly 7 to 11 cycles. A template-switch adaptor with 12 random nucleotides tagged each cDNA molecule. In TCRdb, the 5' RACE reads were re-called with MiXCR into one record per CDR3 protein. The table records roughly 730,000 distinct CDR3 sequences, more than 55% of them present only once. Sample donors were healthy Caucasian individuals that came from Russia, aged roughly 6 to 95. General study results and limits: It was the long-lived donors that had more naive CD4+ cells and higher diversity than aged donors.

Unmatched junction bases numbered 17, after V lost 2 bases and J lost 6 bases. The CDR3 has 19 residues. Concerning this clonotype: Its antigen remains unknown.

This TCR came from a man in his forties in good health. Sequencing used blood. The rearrangement links TRBV12-3 or TRBV12-4 to TRBJ2-3; 10 nucleotides match TRBD2. The DNA of the CDR3 is TGTGCCAGCAGTTTAAGGTTTTCGGGCGGGCTAGCGGGGGCGGATACGCAGTATTTT. Residues: CASSLRFSGGLAGADTQYF.